This is a list of T cell receptor beta chains from one sample in a study of PD-1 blockade in classical Hodgkin lymphoma. This table comes from immunoSEQ multiplex PCR, and its TCRdb copy is limited to in-frame clones, with some not included. The profile shows 15,000 to 20,000 clones, roughly 87% of them singletons. Source: peripheral blood mononuclear cells (PBMCs), taken before the second cycle of nivolumab. These receptors all stem from a human donor with classical Hodgkin lymphoma. CDR3s include the opening cysteine and the closing phenylalanine or tryptophan. Each record gives: CDR3 DNA, CDR3 protein, CDR3 length, clone size, V gene, D gene, J gene. A D gene is named only where the DNA matches it firmly. Clone size, where shown, is once, few, many, or a class for clones that have expanded.

DNA: TGTGCCAGCGCCATCGGATTAGGGGGGACCCAAGAGACCCAGTACTTC
CDR3: CASAIGLGGTQETQYF
length: 16
size: once
V: TRBV5-6
D: -
J: TRBJ2-5

DNA: TGTGCCAGCTCCCCCGGGACCGCAAACTATGGCTACACCTTC
CDR3: CASSPGTANYGYTF
length: 14
size: few
V: TRBV18
D: -
J: TRBJ1-2

DNA: TGTGCCTGGAGTTTCACGGGAAGAGCAGGCTACACCTTC
CDR3: CAWSFTGRAGYTF
length: 13
size: -
V: TRBV30
D: -
J: TRBJ1-2

DNA: TGTGCCAGTAGTATAGGTGCGGTGGCAGCCGTCCTGGAGGGCTACACCTTC
CDR3: CASSIGAVAAVLEGYTF
length: 17
size: -
V: TRBV19
D: -
J: TRBJ1-2

DNA: TGTGCCAGCAGTGGTACGGGGGGCCCTTACGAGCAGTACTTC
CDR3: CASSGTGGPYEQYF
length: 14
size: -
V: TRBV27
D: -
J: TRBJ2-7

DNA: TGTGCCATCAGTGAGGCGGTATTAGGATACGAGCAGTACTTC
CDR3: CAISEAVLGYEQYF
length: 14
size: -
V: TRBV10-3
D: -
J: TRBJ2-7

DNA: TGTGCCAGCAGCGTAAAGGGGGACACAGATACGCAGTATTTT
CDR3: CASSVKGDTDTQYF
length: 14
size: -
V: TRBV9
D: -
J: TRBJ2-3

DNA: TGTGCCAGCAGCTCTATTCAGGGGCAGAACTACGAGCAGTACTTC
CDR3: CASSSIQGQNYEQYF
length: 15
size: -
V: TRBV7-8
D: -
J: TRBJ2-7

DNA: TGTGCCAGCAGCGCACTAGCATTTCCGCGCAATGAGCAGTTCTTC
CDR3: CASSALAFPRNEQFF
length: 15
size: -
V: TRBV9
D: -
J: TRBJ2-1

DNA: TGTGCCACCCTTTGGGCATTCCCGTCACCCCTCCACTTT
CDR3: CATLWAFPSPLHF
length: 13
size: -
V: TRBV27
D: -
J: TRBJ1-6

DNA: TGTGCCAGCAGCTTAAGGGGCGGCAATCAGCCCCAGCATTTT
CDR3: CASSLRGGNQPQHF
length: 14
size: -
V: TRBV7-2
D: -
J: TRBJ1-5

DNA: TGCAGTGCACCGATCGCAGAGACCCAGTACTTC
CDR3: CSAPIAETQYF
length: 11
size: -
V: TRBV20-1
D: -
J: TRBJ2-5

DNA: TGTGCCAGCAGTGATTTGGGGACGACAGGCAAGAACACCGGGGAGCTGTTTTTT
CDR3: CASSDLGTTGKNTGELFF
length: 18
size: once
V: TRBV25-1
D: -
J: TRBJ2-2

DNA: TGTGCCAGCAGTGAAGCTCCAGGGACAGCCAATCAGCCCCAGCATTTT
CDR3: CASSEAPGTANQPQHF
length: 16
size: -
V: TRBV2
D: TRBD1
J: TRBJ1-5

DNA: TGTGCCAGCAGTCGGGGGCCCCTTGGAGAAAAACTGTTTTTT
CDR3: CASSRGPLGEKLFF
length: 14
size: -
V: TRBV5-4
D: -
J: TRBJ1-4

DNA: TGTGCCAGCAGCGTCGCGGGACTAGCGGGGGAAAATGGGCAGTTCTTC
CDR3: CASSVAGLAGENGQFF
length: 16
size: -
V: TRBV7-2
D: TRBD2
J: TRBJ2-1

DNA: TGTGCCAGTACCTGGACAGGGGAAAATTCACCCCTCCACTTT
CDR3: CASTWTGENSPLHF
length: 14
size: few
V: TRBV19
D: TRBD1
J: TRBJ1-6

DNA: TGTGCCAGCAACGGCGGGGGGTCCTACGAGCAGTACTTC
CDR3: CASNGGGSYEQYF
length: 13
size: -
V: TRBV7-3
D: TRBD2
J: TRBJ2-7

DNA: TGTGCCAGCAGTGGATTCGATTATGGACGGATGTACGAGCAGTACTTC
CDR3: CASSGFDYGRMYEQYF
length: 16
size: -
V: TRBV6-1
D: -
J: TRBJ2-7

DNA: TGTGCCAGTAGTATAAGGATCGCCTATCAGCCCCAGCATTTT
CDR3: CASSIRIAYQPQHF
length: 14
size: -
V: TRBV19
D: -
J: TRBJ1-5

DNA: TGCGCCAGCAGCAGCGTGCAGGGAACGCAAGAGACCCAGTACTTC
CDR3: CASSSVQGTQETQYF
length: 15
size: -
V: TRBV5-1
D: -
J: TRBJ2-5

DNA: TGTGCCAGCAGCTTAGATCCGGGACAGGTGGGAGAGCAGTACTTC
CDR3: CASSLDPGQVGEQYF
length: 15
size: -
V: TRBV7-6
D: TRBD1
J: TRBJ2-7

DNA: TGTGCCAGCAGTTACTCGAGAGAAAAGCGGGGCGAGCAGTACTTC
CDR3: CASSYSREKRGEQYF
length: 15
size: -
V: TRBV6-6
D: TRBD2
J: TRBJ2-7

DNA: TGTGCCAGCAGCCCCGGGACTAGCGGCCAAGAGACCCAGTACTTC
CDR3: CASSPGTSGQETQYF
length: 15
size: -
V: TRBV4-2
D: TRBD2
J: TRBJ2-5

DNA: TGTGCCAGCTCCCCCGATGGCACCGGGGAGCTGTTTTTT
CDR3: CASSPDGTGELFF
length: 13
size: -
V: TRBV18
D: -
J: TRBJ2-2

DNA: TGCGCCAGCAGCCAAGTGGACCTAGCTAAAGAGCAGTACTTC
CDR3: CASSQVDLAKEQYF
length: 14
size: -
V: TRBV4-1
D: -
J: TRBJ2-7

DNA: TGCAGCGTAGTACCGGGACAGGGGTTGGGCAAAAACATTCAGTACTTC
CDR3: CSVVPGQGLGKNIQYF
length: 16
size: -
V: TRBV29-1
D: TRBD1
J: TRBJ2-4

DNA: TGTGCCAGCAGCTCTCAAAGGGGGTGGACCGGGGAGCTGTTTTTT
CDR3: CASSSQRGWTGELFF
length: 15
size: -
V: TRBV9
D: -
J: TRBJ2-2

DNA: TGTGCCAGTAGGCACCGGGACGGACTCTATGGCTACACCTTC
CDR3: CASRHRDGLYGYTF
length: 14
size: -
V: TRBV19
D: -
J: TRBJ1-2

DNA: TGTGCCAGCATCCCTAGGTCGGTGCGGGAGGTAGATACGCAGTATTTT
CDR3: CASIPRSVREVDTQYF
length: 16
size: -
V: TRBV7-2
D: TRBD2
J: TRBJ2-3

DNA: TGTGCCAGCTCACCTTCCCGGACGGACTACGAGCAGTACTTC
CDR3: CASSPSRTDYEQYF
length: 14
size: -
V: TRBV18
D: -
J: TRBJ2-7

DNA: TGTGCCAGCAGCGTAACTTCAACTAATGAAAAACTGTTTTTT
CDR3: CASSVTSTNEKLFF
length: 14
size: -
V: TRBV9
D: -
J: TRBJ1-4

DNA: TGTGCCAGTACCGGATGGACAGGGGAGAGCGGGTACGAGCAGTACTTC
CDR3: CASTGWTGESGYEQYF
length: 16
size: -
V: TRBV19
D: TRBD1
J: TRBJ2-7

DNA: TGTGCCAGCAGCGATAACCGGGACAGGGGCTACGAGCAGTACTTC
CDR3: CASSDNRDRGYEQYF
length: 15
size: -
V: TRBV2
D: TRBD1
J: TRBJ2-7

DNA: TGTGCCAGTAGTATAGTTAGCGGGGGCTATGGGAGAGATACGCAGTATTTT
CDR3: CASSIVSGGYGRDTQYF
length: 17
size: -
V: TRBV19
D: TRBD2
J: TRBJ2-3

DNA: TGTGCCAGCAGCGATACTAGCGGGGACGCCTACGAGCAGTACTTC
CDR3: CASSDTSGDAYEQYF
length: 15
size: -
V: TRBV7-3
D: TRBD2
J: TRBJ2-7

DNA: TGTGCCAGCAGCCAGAAAGCCTGGCGGGGGAGCACAGATACGCAGTATTTT
CDR3: CASSQKAWRGSTDTQYF
length: 17
size: -
V: TRBV14
D: TRBD2
J: TRBJ2-3

DNA: TGTGCCAGCAGCTTATCTCCTAGCGGAGGGCCAGATACGCAGTATTTT
CDR3: CASSLSPSGGPDTQYF
length: 16
size: -
V: TRBV7-2
D: TRBD2
J: TRBJ2-3

DNA: TGTGCCAGCAGCCAACGGCGGGGTATGAGAGAGGCGCAGTACTTC
CDR3: CASSQRRGMREAQYF
length: 15
size: -
V: TRBV14
D: -
J: TRBJ2-7

DNA: TGTGCCAGCAGCTTACCAGGGTCCTACAATGAGCAGTTCTTC
CDR3: CASSLPGSYNEQFF
length: 14
size: -
V: TRBV7-6
D: -
J: TRBJ2-1

DNA: TGCAGTGCTGCTAGGGCCTACGAGCAGTACTTC
CDR3: CSAARAYEQYF
length: 11
size: -
V: TRBV20-1
D: -
J: TRBJ2-7

DNA: TGTGCCAGCAGCTTTCGGGACATACGTCCACCCCTCCACTTT
CDR3: CASSFRDIRPPLHF
length: 14
size: -
V: TRBV11-2
D: -
J: TRBJ1-6